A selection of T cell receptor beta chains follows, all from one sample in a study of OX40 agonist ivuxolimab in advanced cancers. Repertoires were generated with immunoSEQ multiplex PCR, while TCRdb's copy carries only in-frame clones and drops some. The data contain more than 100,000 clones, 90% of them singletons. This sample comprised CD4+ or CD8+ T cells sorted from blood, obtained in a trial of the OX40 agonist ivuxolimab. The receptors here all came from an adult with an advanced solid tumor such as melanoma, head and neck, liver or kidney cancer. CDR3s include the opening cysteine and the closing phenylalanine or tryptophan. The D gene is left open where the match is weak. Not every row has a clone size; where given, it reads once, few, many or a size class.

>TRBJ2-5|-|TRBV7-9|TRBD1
TGTGCCAGCAGCCTCCGGACAGGAAGCCAAGAGACCCAGTACTTC
CASSLRTGSQETQYF
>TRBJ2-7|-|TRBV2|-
TGTGCCAGCGGAAGCCAACTCTCGTACGAGCAGTACTTC
CASGSQLSYEQYF
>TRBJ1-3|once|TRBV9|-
TGTGCCAGCAACCAGGGCTCCAACTCTGGAAACACCATATATTTT
CASNQGSNSGNTIYF
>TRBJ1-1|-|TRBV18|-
TGCGGTTCACAGGAGAACCTGAACACTGAAGCTTTCTTT
CGSQENLNTEAFF
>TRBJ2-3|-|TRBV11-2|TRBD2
TGTGCCAGCGGCGGGAGGGCCGCAGATACGCAGTATTTT
CASGGRAADTQYF
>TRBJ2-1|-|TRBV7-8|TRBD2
TGTGCCAGCAGCAAATTTAGCGGGGGGAGCTCCTACAATGAGCAGTTCTTC
CASSKFSGGSSYNEQFF
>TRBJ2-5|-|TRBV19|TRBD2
TGTGCCAGTAGTGGCGGGAGAGGCCCCCCCTCGACCCAGTACTTC
CASSGGRGPPSTQYF
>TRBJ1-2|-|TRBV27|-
TGTGCCAGCAGTTTTCAGGGCGCGGGCTACACCTTC
CASSFQGAGYTF
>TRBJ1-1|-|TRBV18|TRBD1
TGTGCCAGCTCACCTGACAGGGTAGTCGCCCAAGCTTTCTTT
CASSPDRVVAQAFF
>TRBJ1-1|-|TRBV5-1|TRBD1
TGCGCCAGCAGCTTTTACTCGACAGGGCTTTACACTGAAGCTTTCTTT
CASSFYSTGLYTEAFF